The present entry profiles one T cell receptor (beta chain) with its context. Its antigen is as yet unknown. Trimming took off 4 bases at V and 0 bases at J, with 10 bases between the two ends. The length of the CDR3 is 14 residues. Germline V gene sequence: CDR1 MNHEY, CDR2 SMNVEV (reference sequence). This entry comes from a study of cytomegalovirus exposure and HLA in healthy donors. Study-level results: There was a cluster of highly shared sequence variants that was likely a sequencing artifact.

Healthy bone marrow donors supplied every sample. 13 Jbeta primers and 60 Vbeta primers were used for the PCR. Sequenced by immunoSEQ multiplex PCR; TCRdb stores in-frame clones only, minus some. Of roughly 140,000 clones in the sample, around a tenth were seen once. Sequencing was performed on PBMCs. This rearrangement joins TRBV27 to TRBJ2-7; D gene unclear. The origin of this receptor is a male donor in good health and CMV-seronegative. The CDR3 spells CASSSSGSSYEQYF. CDR3 DNA: TGTGCCAGCAGTTCCTCAGGAAGCTCCTACGAGCAGTACTTC.